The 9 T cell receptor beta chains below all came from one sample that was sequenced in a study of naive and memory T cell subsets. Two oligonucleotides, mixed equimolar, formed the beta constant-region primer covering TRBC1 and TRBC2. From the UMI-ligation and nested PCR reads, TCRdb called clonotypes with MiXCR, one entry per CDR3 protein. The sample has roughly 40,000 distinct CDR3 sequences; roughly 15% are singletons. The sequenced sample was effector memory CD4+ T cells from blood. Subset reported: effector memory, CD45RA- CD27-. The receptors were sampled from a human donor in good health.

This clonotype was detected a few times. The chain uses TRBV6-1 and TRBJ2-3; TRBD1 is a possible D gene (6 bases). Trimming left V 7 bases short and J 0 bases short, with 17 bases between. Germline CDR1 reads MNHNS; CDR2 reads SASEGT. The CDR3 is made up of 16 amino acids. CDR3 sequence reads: CASKGLQGLSTDTQYF. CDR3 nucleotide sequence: TGTGCCAGCAAGGGTTTGCAGGGGCTAAGCACAGATACGCAGTATTTT.

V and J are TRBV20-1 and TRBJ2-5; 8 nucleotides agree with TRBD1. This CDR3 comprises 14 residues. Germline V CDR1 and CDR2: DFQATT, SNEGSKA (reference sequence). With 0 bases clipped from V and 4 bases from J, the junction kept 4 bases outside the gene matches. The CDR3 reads CSARDAGGGETQYF. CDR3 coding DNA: TGCAGTGCTAGAGACGCAGGGGGCGGAGAGACCCAGTACTTC.

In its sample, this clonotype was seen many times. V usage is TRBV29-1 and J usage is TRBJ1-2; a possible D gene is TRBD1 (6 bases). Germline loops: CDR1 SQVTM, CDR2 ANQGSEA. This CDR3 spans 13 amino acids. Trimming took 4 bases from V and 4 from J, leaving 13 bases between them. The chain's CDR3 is CSVAPRGGYGYTF. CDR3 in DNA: TGCAGCGTTGCGCCCAGGGGAGGCTATGGCTACACCTTC.

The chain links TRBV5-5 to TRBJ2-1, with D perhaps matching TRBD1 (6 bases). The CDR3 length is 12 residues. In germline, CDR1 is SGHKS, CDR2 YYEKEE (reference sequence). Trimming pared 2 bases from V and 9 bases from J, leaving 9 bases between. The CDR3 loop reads CASSLQGGEQFF. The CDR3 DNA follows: TGTGCCAGCAGCTTACAGGGCGGTGAGCAGTTCTTC.

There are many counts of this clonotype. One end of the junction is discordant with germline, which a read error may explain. CDR3 bases: TGCAGTGCGACCGGACTAGCGGGACAACTCACAGATACGCGGTATTTT. Amino acids: CSATGLAGQLTDTRYF. The genes are TRBV20-1 and TRBJ2-3; 12 nucleotides line up with TRBD2. Germline V gives CDR1 DFQATT, CDR2 SNEGSKA (reference sequence). The CDR3 contains 16 residues.

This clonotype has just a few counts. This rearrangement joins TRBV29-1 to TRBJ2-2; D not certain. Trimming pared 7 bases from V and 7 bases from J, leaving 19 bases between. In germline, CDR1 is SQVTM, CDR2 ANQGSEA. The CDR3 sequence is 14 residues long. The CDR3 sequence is CSALPLIDGGELFF. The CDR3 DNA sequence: TGCAGCGCCCTACCACTGATTGACGGCGGGGAGCTGTTTTTT.

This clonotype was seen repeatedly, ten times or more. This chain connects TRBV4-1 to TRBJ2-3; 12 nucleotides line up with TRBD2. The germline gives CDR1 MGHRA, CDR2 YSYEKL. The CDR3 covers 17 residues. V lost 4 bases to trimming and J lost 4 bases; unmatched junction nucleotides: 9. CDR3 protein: CASSRGVTSGSADTQYF. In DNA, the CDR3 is TGCGCCAGCAGCCGCGGGGTGACTAGCGGGAGCGCAGATACGCAGTATTTT.

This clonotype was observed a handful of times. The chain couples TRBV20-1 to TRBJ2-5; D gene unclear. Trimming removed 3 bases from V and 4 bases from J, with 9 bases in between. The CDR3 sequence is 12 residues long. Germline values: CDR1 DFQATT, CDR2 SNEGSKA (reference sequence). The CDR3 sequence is CSASRVGETQYF. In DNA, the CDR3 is TGCAGTGCTAGCAGAGTAGGAGAGACCCAGTACTTC.

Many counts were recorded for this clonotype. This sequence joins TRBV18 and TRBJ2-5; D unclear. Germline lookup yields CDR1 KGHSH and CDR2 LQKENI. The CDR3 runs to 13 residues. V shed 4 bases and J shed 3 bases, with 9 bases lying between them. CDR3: CASSRSVEETQYF. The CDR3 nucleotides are TGTGCCAGCTCACGGTCAGTAGAAGAGACCCAGTACTTC.